This TCR beta chain was captured by sequencing in a study of early T cells in non-severe SARS-CoV-2 infection. Study details: The chains were unpaired, and the sequenced material was bulk RNA from unsorted whole blood.

There are 16 residues in the CDR3. The germline V gene encodes CDR1 LNHDA and CDR2 SQIVND (reference sequence). V lost 5 bases and J 3 bases, leaving 17 bases between the germline ends. This clonotype was detected many times. Researchers tagged individual cDNA molecules with unique molecular identifiers. Each CDR3 protein is one row after TCRdb ran MiXCR on the 5' RACE reads. The table includes some 38,000 distinct CDR3 sequences, around 6% detected once. Source: whole blood, taken at baseline. The clonotype was recovered from an adult who was a healthcare worker with PCR-confirmed SARS-CoV-2 infection or an uninfected control (not recorded which). The chain links TRBV19 to TRBJ2-4; D perhaps matches TRBD2 (7 bases). CDR3 sequence reads: CASSFRGAFDKNIQYF. The CDR3 DNA reads as TGTGCCAGTAGTTTCCGGGGGGCCTTCGACAAAAACATTCAGTACTTC. The variable domain in full, completed from reference TRBV19 and TRBJ2-4, reads DGGITQSPKYLFRKEGQNVTLSCEQNLNHDAMYWYRQDPGQGLRLIYYSQIVNDFQKGDIAEGYSVSREKKESFPLTVTSAQKNPTAFYLCASSFRGAFDKNIQYFGAGTRLSVL.